The 12 T cell receptor beta chains in this list originate from one sample, sequenced in a study of regulatory T cells in long-lasting Graves disease. Construction of the TCR beta libraries employed iRepertoire HTBI primers in conjunction with Arm-PCR of CDR3 regions. TCRdb re-analysed the multiplex PCR reads in MiXCR, keeping a single row per CDR3 protein. This repertoire shows some 490,000 distinct CDR3 sequences, 12% found once; its top ten account for 8.9%. Specified time point: newly diagnosed GD, antithyroid drugs for less than 3 months. PBMC RNA served as the TCR library source. This sample was shared with a second study, whose subject was T cells in Graves' hyperthyroidism and ophthalmopathy.

The sequencing used peripheral blood mononuclear cells (PBMCs), collected at new diagnosis, from a patient treated with antithyroid drugs. These TCRs come from a woman aged 30 to 39 with Graves disease.

This sequence joins TRBV7-2 and TRBJ2-2; D call uncertain. The CDR3 has 16 amino acids. Germline CDR1 and CDR2: SGHTA and FQGNSA. V lost 5 bases and J 0 bases, leaving 13 bases between the germline ends. The CDR3 region has the DNA TGTGCCAGCAGCCGATACACGGCTACGAACACCGGGGAGCTGTTTTTT. It specifies CASSRYTATNTGELFF.

This clonotype was detected a few times. The chain carries TRBV4-3 and TRBJ2-1, with TRBD2 as a possible D gene (6 bases). Trimming stripped 0 bases from V and 7 bases from J, with 16 bases between. The CDR3 is 16 residues long. Germline V gene sequence: CDR1 LGHNA, CDR2 YSLEER. CDR3 protein: CASSQDRRSRGNEQFF. The CDR3 region has the DNA TGCGCCAGCAGCCAAGATAGGAGGAGTCGGGGGAATGAGCAGTTCTTC.

This clonotype was observed at least ten times. J is TRBJ1-2 and V is TRBV30, with 8 bases identical to TRBD1. J lost 7 bases, V lost 5 bases, and 12 bases had no gene match. Germline CDR1 and CDR2: GTSNPN and SVGIG (reference sequence). The CDR3 loop spans 14 amino acids. CDR3 amino acids: CAWYSPGQAGGYTF. For the CDR3, the DNA is TGTGCCTGGTATTCCCCGGGACAGGCGGGTGGCTACACCTTC.

This clonotype was counted at least ten times. The chain employs TRBV30 and TRBJ1-4, with unresolved D. Germline values: CDR1 GTSNPN, CDR2 SVGIG (reference sequence). V was cut by 2 bases and J by 4 bases, with 11 bases left in between. The CDR3 is 14 amino acids. The CDR3 region has the DNA TGTGCCTGGAGTCACGGCAGGAATAATGAAAAACTGTTTTTT. Protein sequence: CAWSHGRNNEKLFF. The entire variable domain, with the rest obtained from reference TRBV30 and TRBJ1-4, is as follows: SQTIHQWPATLVQPVGSPLSLECTVEGTSNPNLYWYRQAAGRGLQLLFYSVGIGQISSEVPQNLSASRPQDRQFILSSKKLLLSDSGFYLCAWSHGRNNEKLFFGSGTQLSVL.

The rearrangement joins TRBV28 to TRBJ2-2; 9 bases are shared with TRBD2. From germline, CDR1 is MDHEN and CDR2 SYDVKM. The CDR3 totals 15 residues. The V gene end was trimmed by 8 bases and the J gene end by 4 bases; junction bases not matched to a gene: 8. The CDR3 DNA is TGTGCCAGCTCACCAGCGGGAGGCCCCACCGGGGAGCTGTTTTTT. Translated, it gives CASSPAGGPTGELFF.

The chain has TRBV19 and TRBJ2-3; 8 nucleotides align to TRBD2. The germline V gene has CDR1 LNHDA and CDR2 SQIVND (reference sequence). Trimming cost V 5 bases and J 5 bases; bases outside gene matches: 9. The CDR3 runs 15 residues. DNA for the CDR3: TGTGCCAGTAGTGTGGGACTAGTTGGTGGAGATACGCAGTATTTT. Its translation: CASSVGLVGGDTQYF.

The CDR3 loop is CASSLEVHRGYTEAFF. In nucleotides, the CDR3 is TGCGCCAGCAGCTTGGAGGTTCACAGGGGATACACTGAAGCTTTCTTT. V gene TRBV5-1 combines with J gene TRBJ1-1; 7 nucleotides line up with TRBD1. There are 16 residues in the CDR3. J lost 3 bases, V lost 0 bases, and 8 bases had no gene match. From germline, CDR1 is SGHRS and CDR2 YFSETQ.

The CDR3 sequence: CASSLALSENIQYF. In DNA form, the CDR3 reads TGTGCCAGCAGCCTGGCCTTGAGCGAAAACATTCAGTACTTC. The chain combines TRBV9 with TRBJ2-4; D uncertain. CDR3 length: 14 amino acids. Trimming pared 4 bases from V and 5 bases from J, leaving 13 bases between. CDR1 SGDLS and CDR2 YYNGEE come from the germline V gene.

Concerning this clonotype: A read error may produce the germline difference seen at one junction end. J is TRBJ2-5 and V is TRBV30; possibly TRBD1 for D (5 bases). The CDR3 contains 14 residues. Germline V gene data show CDR1 as GTSNPN and CDR2 as SVGIG (reference sequence). CDR3 protein: CDWNRVTAQETQYF. For the CDR3, the DNA is TGTGACTGGAATAGAGTGACAGCGCAAGAGACCCAGTACTTC.

This clonotype was seen ten or more times. V is TRBV13 and J is TRBJ2-7, with D maybe TRBD1 (6 bases). Germline V lookup: CDR1 PRHDT, CDR2 FYEKMQ (reference sequence). Trimming took 5 bases from V and 5 from J, leaving 13 bases between them. The CDR3 is 13 amino acids. CDR3 protein: CASSATGFHEQYF. The CDR3 coding sequence is TGTGCCAGCAGCGCCACAGGGTTCCACGAGCAGTACTTC.

This clonotype appeared many times. In DNA form, the CDR3 reads TGTGCCAGCAGCTTAGCGAGGGCCACCCCGGGGAATGAGCAGTTCTTC. Amino acids: CASSLARATPGNEQFF. The gene calls are TRBV7-9 and TRBJ2-1; a possible D gene is TRBD2 (5 bases). The V end lost 0 bases, the J end lost 7 bases, and 16 bases lay between the germline ends. Germline V gives CDR1 SEHNR, CDR2 FQNEAQ (reference sequence). The CDR3 has 16 residues.

The chain has TRBV7-9 and TRBJ2-3; 7 nucleotides align to TRBD1. Germline CDR1 is SEHNR and CDR2 is FQNEAQ (reference sequence). The CDR3 is 15 amino acids. V was clipped by 5 bases and J by 6 bases; unmatched bases: 11. The CDR3 DNA reads TGTGCCAGCAGCCGCGTAGGGACAGTTGGGGATACGCAGTATTTT. Encoded protein: CASSRVGTVGDTQYF.